These T cell receptor beta chains were read from a single sample in a study of Graves' ophthalmopathy and Graves' hyperthyroidism. TCRdb fed the multiplex PCR reads into MiXCR, producing one record per CDR3 protein. The sample contains 900,000 to 1,200,000 distinct CDR3 sequences, about two fifths of which appear only once. Sequencing was performed on peripheral blood or thyroid tissue (not recorded which). These TCRs come from an adult man with Graves' hyperthyroidism. The CDR3 runs from the conserved cysteine through the conserved F or W. Fields, in order: J gene, D gene, V gene, clone size, CDR3 DNA, CDR3 protein. A D gene is named only where the DNA matches it firmly. Size tells how often a clone was seen (once, few, many) or the class of an expanded clone, and some rows leave it out.

TRBJ2-5 | TRBD1 | TRBV20-1 | NA | TGCAGTGCTAGAGGCAGGACAGGTCCGATCGGGACCCAGTACTTC | CSARGRTGPIGTQYF
TRBJ2-2 | TRBD1 | TRBV11-3 | many | TGTGCCAGCAGCAACGACAGGGGTCGTGCCGGGGAGCTGTTTTTT | CASSNDRGRAGELFF
TRBJ1-1 | NA | TRBV6-5 | NA | TGTGCCAGCAGTTACTCGAATCAGGACACTGAAGCTTTCTTT | CASSYSNQDTEAFF
TRBJ2-7 | NA | TRBV20-1 | many | TGCAGTGCTAGAGAGCGGGAATACGAGCAGTACTTC | CSAREREYEQYF
TRBJ1-5 | NA | TRBV10-2 | many | TGCGCCAGCAGGGACTTCAATCAGCCCCAGCATTTT | CASRDFNQPQHF
TRBJ2-7 | TRBD1 | TRBV6-5 | NA | TGTGCCAGCAGTACGACAGGGGGCATCTACGAGCAGTACTTC | CASSTTGGIYEQYF
TRBJ1-1 | TRBD1 | TRBV2 | few | TGTGCCAGCAGTCATTCCCGGGCCATTAGGACAGGGGAAAGTCCGGACACTAAAGCTTTCTTT | CASSHSRAIRTGESPDTKAFF
TRBJ2-7 | TRBD2 | TRBV7-8 | NA | TGTGCCAGCAGCATCTGGACTAGCGGGAGGTGGACCTACGAGCAGTACTTC | CASSIWTSGRWTYEQYF
TRBJ2-7 | TRBD2 | TRBV4-1 | many | TGCGCCAGCAGCCAAGGAAGCGGGACCAACGAGCAGTACTTC | CASSQGSGTNEQYF
TRBJ2-5 | NA | TRBV28 | few | TGTGCCAGCAGTTCAGGGATAGGGACCCAGTACTTC | CASSSGIGTQYF
TRBJ2-7 | TRBD1 | TRBV29-1 | NA | TGCAGCGTGGTCGGGACAGGGGATTCATACGAGCAGTACTTC | CSVVGTGDSYEQYF
TRBJ1-1 | NA | TRBV12-3/TRBV12-4 | many | TGTGCCAGCAGTACCACAGGGTACACTGAAGCTTTCTTT | CASSTTGYTEAFF
TRBJ1-1 | TRBD1 | TRBV4-2 | NA | TGTGCCAGCAGCCAAGGGTCGACAGGGGACACTGAAGCTTTCTTT | CASSQGSTGDTEAFF
TRBJ2-7 | TRBD1 | TRBV4-1 | NA | TGCGCCAGCAGCCAAGATTGGGACAGGCCCTACGAGCAGTACTTC | CASSQDWDRPYEQYF
TRBJ1-1 | NA | TRBV10-3 | NA | TGTGCCATCAGTGAGAAAGACGGGCTGATGAACACTGAAGCTTTCTTT | CAISEKDGLMNTEAFF
TRBJ1-1 | NA | TRBV7-9 | NA | TGTGCCAGCGTAGGAGGGGACACTGAAGCTTTCTTT | CASVGGDTEAFF
TRBJ1-1 | NA | TRBV25-1 | NA | TGTGCCAGCAGTGCTCCCGGGACACTGAACACTGAAGCTTTCTTT | CASSAPGTLNTEAFF
TRBJ1-6 | TRBD1 | TRBV19 | NA | TGTGCCATCGGAGCCGGGACAGGGGGCCGCTCACCCCTCCACTTT | CAIGAGTGGRSPLHF
TRBJ2-6 | TRBD1 | TRBV25-1 | once | TGTGCCAGCAGTGAATCCCCGGGACAGGGGGTATCTGGGGCCAACGTCCTGACTTTC | CASSESPGQGVSGANVLTF
TRBJ2-2 | NA | TRBV5-1 | NA | TGCGCCAGCGAACTGAAGGGACGCGGATCCGGGGAGCTGTTTTTT | CASELKGRGSGELFF
TRBJ2-2 | NA | TRBV9 | NA | TGTGCCAGCTTCCAAGCGGCGGGGCCGTACACCGGGGAGCTGTTTTTT | CASFQAAGPYTGELFF
TRBJ2-7 | TRBD2 | TRBV20-1 | NA | TGCAGTGCTAGTAATCTGGGACTAGCGAGTTACGAGCAGTACTTC | CSASNLGLASYEQYF
TRBJ2-7 | TRBD1 | TRBV7-9 | many | TGTGCCAGCACCGGGACAGGGACTTACTACGAGCAGTACTTC | CASTGTGTYYEQYF
TRBJ1-6 | NA | TRBV7-8 | NA | TGTGCCAGCAGCTCACCTCGTCAACCCCTCCACTTT | CASSSPRQPLHF
TRBJ1-5 | TRBD1 | TRBV29-1 | NA | TGCAGCCGGGACAGGGGATCTCAGCCCCAGCATTTT | CSRDRGSQPQHF
TRBJ2-7 | NA | TRBV7-9 | many | TGTGCCAGCACGCAATGGGACGGACCTACGAAGCAGTACTTC | CASTQWDGPTKQYF
TRBJ1-3 | NA | TRBV12-3/TRBV12-4 | NA | TGTGCCAGCAGTTACTCGAAGAGCTCTGGAAACACCATATATTTT | CASSYSKSSGNTIYF
TRBJ2-7 | NA | TRBV2 | many | TGTGCCAGCAGGGGCAACGGGGGCGAGCAGTACTTC | CASRGNGGEQYF
TRBJ2-7 | NA | TRBV10-3 | NA | TGTGCCACCAAGGGAACAGACTACGAGCAGTACTTC | CATKGTDYEQYF
TRBJ2-5 | NA | TRBV7-2 | few | TGTGCCAGCAGCTTTAAGGGGGACTCCCAAATTAACTTC | CASSFKGDSQINF
TRBJ1-5 | NA | TRBV7-9 | NA | TGTGCCAGCAGTCTCACCCTTGGGCCCCAGCATTTT | CASSLTLGPQHF
TRBJ1-4 | NA | TRBV7-9 | NA | TGTGCCAGCGTACGGTCTGGCGGTGAAAAACTGTTTTTT | CASVRSGGEKLFF
TRBJ2-5 | TRBD2 | TRBV9 | many | TGTGCCAGCAGCGTGAGTCTAGCGGGAGGTGGAGAGACCCAGTACTTC | CASSVSLAGGGETQYF
TRBJ1-1 | NA | TRBV7-9 | many | TGTGCCAGCAGCTTAGTGGGGCACAGGAACACTGAAGCTTTCTTT | CASSLVGHRNTEAFF
TRBJ1-4 | TRBD1 | TRBV10-3 | NA | TGTGCCATCAGGGGACAGGGGAATGAAAAACTGTTTTTT | CAIRGQGNEKLFF
TRBJ1-5 | TRBD1 | TRBV5-6 | NA | TGTGCCAGCAGCCGGGACAGAACCGGGTATCAGCCCCAGCATTTT | CASSRDRTGYQPQHF
TRBJ2-3 | NA | TRBV15 | NA | TGTGCCACCAGCCCCTCCCGTAGCGGAGTGGATACGCAGTATTTT | CATSPSRSGVDTQYF
TRBJ2-7 | NA | TRBV10-2 | once | TGCGCCAGCAGCTTGGGCATCGGAGGGACCGCGCCCTACGAGCAGTACTTC | CASSLGIGGTAPYEQYF
TRBJ2-7 | NA | TRBV5-1 | many | TGCGCCAGCAGCCTCGGGACCGACACCTACGAGCAGTACTTC | CASSLGTDTYEQYF
TRBJ1-2 | TRBD1 | TRBV10-2 | few | TGTGCCAGCACCCAGTCCGGGACAGGGGGCGGGGGCTACACCTTC | CASTQSGTGGGGYTF
TRBJ2-7 | NA | TRBV20-1 | many | TGCAGTCCCACACGGCCAAGGGCAGAAACCTACGAGCAGTACTTC | CSPTRPRAETYEQYF
TRBJ2-5 | NA | TRBV29-1 | NA | TGCAGCGTAAAAGGGGACCAAGAGACCCAGTACTTC | CSVKGDQETQYF
TRBJ2-1 | NA | TRBV15 | once | TGTGCCACCAGAACAGGGAGTTCCCCCTACAATGAGCAGTTCTTC | CATRTGSSPYNEQFF
TRBJ1-1 | NA | TRBV7-2 | NA | TGTGCCAGCAGCCAGCACAGGAATGAGCAGTTCTTT | CASSQHRNEQFF
TRBJ1-5 | TRBD1 | TRBV27 | few | TGTGCCAGCAGGCGACAGGGGAGCGGCAATCAGCCCCAGCATTTT | CASRRQGSGNQPQHF
TRBJ1-3 | NA | TRBV9 | NA | TGTGCCAGCAACGTTGCGGCAGATATTTCTGGAAACACCATATATTTT | CASNVAADISGNTIYF
TRBJ1-2 | NA | TRBV5-1 | NA | TGCGCCAGCAGCTCCCACGGCTATGGCTACACCTTC | CASSSHGYGYTF
TRBJ1-1 | NA | TRBV7-9 | few | TGTGCCAGCAGCTTAGTGATTTTAGCTACCCGCCCCACTGAAGCTTTCTTT | CASSLVILATRPTEAFF
TRBJ2-7 | TRBD2 | TRBV7-8 | NA | TGTGCCAGCAGCCGAGAAGGACTAGCGGGCAGCTACGAGCAGTACTTC | CASSREGLAGSYEQYF
TRBJ1-6 | NA | TRBV29-1 | NA | TGCAGCGTTGAAGATCGGGGAAATTCACCCCTCCACTTT | CSVEDRGNSPLHF
TRBJ1-2 | NA | TRBV6-5 | NA | TGTGCCAGCCACAGGGACCCGAACTATGGCTACACCTTC | CASHRDPNYGYTF
TRBJ1-2 | TRBD1 | TRBV7-9 | NA | TGTGCCAGCAGCTTAGCGACAGGGGGCCGCTACACCTTC | CASSLATGGRYTF
TRBJ2-7 | NA | TRBV28 | few | TGCGCGGCGGACAGCTCCTACGAGCAGTACTTC | CAADSSYEQYF